This entry lists 32 T cell receptor beta chains sequenced from one sample in a study of blood T cell repertoires in COVID-19. Assay used: immunoSEQ multiplex PCR; TCRdb lists only in-frame clones, some missing. The repertoire holds 95,000 to 120,000 clones, with approximately 82% as singletons. The sequenced sample was peripheral blood. These receptors all come from a woman aged 70-85 years with acute or convalescent COVID-19.

The chain carries TRBV6-5 and TRBJ1-1; D ambiguous. The CDR3 loop spans 13 amino acids. The germline CDR1 and CDR2 sequences are MNHEY and SVGAGI. Between the trimmed V and J ends, which lost 6 bases and 4 bases, there was a span of 12 bases. The CDR3 region is CASSPPPGTEAFF. In DNA form, the CDR3 reads TGTGCCAGCAGCCCCCCCCCGGGCACTGAAGCTTTCTTT.

This sequence joins TRBV5-6 and TRBJ2-3; 7 bases map to TRBD1. CDR3 size: 15 residues. CDR1 and CDR2 from the germline V gene are SGHDT and YYEEEE. V lost 3 bases to trimming and J lost 4 bases; unmatched junction nucleotides: 8. Here the CDR3 DNA reads TGTGCCAGCAGCTCCACCGGGACAGCATCAGATACGCAGTATTTT. This translates into CASSSTGTASDTQYF.

The chain has TRBV4-1 and TRBJ2-5, with 8 nucleotides matching TRBD2. Germline V CDR1 and CDR2: MGHRA, YSYEKL. The CDR3 is 15 residues long. V shed 4 bases, J shed 4 bases, and the junction held 8 bases outside the gene matches. CDR3 region: CASSLLRGGGETQYF. In nucleotides, the CDR3 is TGCGCCAGCAGCCTCCTACGGGGGGGAGGAGAGACCCAGTACTTC.

The chain uses TRBV11-2 and TRBJ1-2; D perhaps matches TRBD1 (5 bases). Germline CDR1 is SGHAT and CDR2 is FQNNGV. The ends were cut back, 7 bases at V and 8 bases at J, with 20 bases in the middle. The CDR3 is 14 residues long. The CDR3 is CASTHSGRGLGYTF. For the CDR3, the DNA is TGTGCCAGCACCCACTCCGGGAGGGGCTTGGGCTACACCTTC.

The chain links TRBV5-1 to TRBJ2-3; D not resolved. Trimming cost V 4 bases and J 2 bases, with 11 bases left between them. The germline V gene encodes CDR1 SGHRS and CDR2 YFSETQ. This CDR3 region has 14 residues. CDR3 nucleotides: TGCGCCAGCAGCCGGGTGGCAGACACAGATACGCAGTATTTT. It encodes CASSRVADTDTQYF.

V usage is TRBV18 and J usage is TRBJ1-2; 7 positions agree with TRBD1. Germline V gives CDR1 KGHSH, CDR2 LQKENI. J gave up 4 bases and V 0 bases, and 2 bases lay outside the gene matches. This CDR3 comprises 14 residues. CDR3 in DNA: TGTGCCAGCTCACCACCTGACAGGGCCTATGGCTACACCTTC. This codes for CASSPPDRAYGYTF.

The V gene is TRBV5-1, the J gene TRBJ1-2; TRBD1 agrees at 7 bases. Looked up from germline, CDR1 is SGHRS and CDR2 is YFSETQ. Losses at the gene ends were 0 bases for V and 5 bases for J; bases not matched to a gene: 7. The CDR3 loop spans 15 amino acids. CDR3 sequence: CASSLALGGGYGYTF. CDR3 bases: TGCGCCAGCAGCTTGGCCCTAGGGGGCGGGTATGGCTACACCTTC.

DNA of the CDR3: TGTGCCAGCAGCTTACAGGGGGCTGTAGGCGAAAAACTGTTTTTT. As protein: CASSLQGAVGEKLFF. The genes are TRBV7-9 and TRBJ1-4; 8 nucleotides agree with TRBD1. The CDR3 covers 15 residues. The ends lost 2 bases at V and 8 bases at J; junction bases unmatched: 7. The germline CDR1 and CDR2 sequences are SEHNR and FQNEAQ (reference sequence).

The chain uses TRBV13 and TRBJ1-4, with D maybe TRBD1 (5 bases). V was clipped by 5 bases and J by 0 bases, with 13 bases between them. CDR1 is PRHDT and CDR2 is FYEKMQ in the germline V gene (reference sequence). The CDR3 loop spans 16 amino acids. For the CDR3, the DNA is TGTGCCAGCAGCCCCCGAAGGGGCTCAACTAATGAAAAACTGTTTTTT. Its translation is CASSPRRGSTNEKLFF.

This clone was counted between two and nine times. The V gene is TRBV4-3, the J gene TRBJ1-1; no firm D call. The germline gives CDR1 LGHNA, CDR2 YSLEER. Trimming pared 0 bases from V and 0 bases from J, leaving 11 bases between. This CDR3 spans 16 amino acids. This CDR3 is CASSQDVTSLNTEAFF. The CDR3 coding sequence is TGCGCCAGCAGCCAAGATGTTACCAGTTTGAACACTGAAGCTTTCTTT.

The chain recombines TRBV30 with TRBJ2-7, with D possibly matching TRBD2 (6 bases). CDR3 length: 12 amino acids. The ends were cut back, 1 base at V and 5 bases at J, with 9 bases in the middle. Per the germline V gene, CDR1 is GTSNPN and CDR2 is SVGIG (reference sequence). The DNA for the CDR3 is TGTGCCTGGAGTGGGGGAGGCCACGAGCAGTACTTC. Encoded protein: CAWSGGGHEQYF. Full variable domain (missing parts from reference TRBV30 and TRBJ2-7): SQTIHQWPATLVQPVGSPLSLECTVEGTSNPNLYWYRQAAGRGLQLLFYSVGIGQISSEVPQNLSASRPQDRQFILSSKKLLLSDSGFYLCAWSGGGHEQYFGPGTRLTVT.

The rearrangement links TRBV4-2 to TRBJ2-5, with 9 bases that match TRBD1. The trim removed 4 bases at V and 3 bases at J, leaving 6 bases unmatched. Germline V gene sequence: CDR1 LGHNA, CDR2 YNFKEQ. The CDR3 has 15 residues. The DNA of the CDR3 is TGTGCCAGCAGCCGACAGGGGGAGTTTAAAGAGACCCAGTACTTC. As protein: CASSRQGEFKETQYF.

The chain couples TRBV5-1 to TRBJ2-1; TRBD2 might be the D (6 bases). Germline V gene lookup returns CDR1 SGHRS and CDR2 YFSETQ. This CDR3 has 12 amino acids. V was trimmed by 5 bases and J by 9 bases, leaving 12 bases between them. For the CDR3, the DNA is TGCGCCAGCAGGCCGGGAGCTGGTGAGCAGTTCTTC. Amino acids: CASRPGAGEQFF.

The chain is built from TRBV27 and TRBJ1-5; D ambiguous. CDR1 is MNHEY and CDR2 is SMNVEV in the germline V gene (reference sequence). V was pared by 5 bases and J by 6 bases, with 23 bases between. There are 17 residues in the CDR3. CDR3 bases: TGTGCCAGCAGTCCCCTCCGAACTTCCGTATGGAGTCAGCCCCAGCATTTT. Its translation is CASSPLRTSVWSQPQHF.

This clone was counted once. This chain links TRBV20-1 with TRBJ2-7, with 7 nucleotides matching TRBD2. There are 16 residues in the CDR3. J lost 1 base, V lost 3 bases, and 12 bases had no gene match. In germline, CDR1 is DFQATT, CDR2 SNEGSKA (reference sequence). The chain's CDR3 is CSASIPSGRRSYEQYF. The CDR3 nucleotides are TGCAGTGCTAGTATCCCCTCCGGGAGGAGGTCCTACGAGCAGTACTTC.

The chain uses TRBV19 and TRBJ1-5, with a weak D call TRBD1 (6 bases). V was shortened by 7 bases and J by 9 bases, with 22 bases between the two germline ends. Germline V gene data show CDR1 as LNHDA and CDR2 as SQIVND (reference sequence). The CDR3 is made up of 15 amino acids. The chain's CDR3 is CASTPWAQGDSPQHF. CDR3 coding DNA: TGTGCCAGTACCCCGTGGGCACAGGGTGACTCGCCCCAGCATTTT. The full variable domain, in which reference TRBV19 and TRBJ1-5 provide the parts outside the CDR3, is DGGITQSPKYLFRKEGQNVTLSCEQNLNHDAMYWYRQDPGQGLRLIYYSQIVNDFQKGDIAEGYSVSREKKESFPLTVTSAQKNPTAFYLCASTPWAQGDSPQHFGDGTRLSIL.

This chain links TRBV24-1 with TRBJ2-5; 13 nucleotides agree with TRBD2. The V and J ends lost 4 bases and 2 bases, in that order; junction bases with no gene match: 3. Germline V CDR1 and CDR2: KGHDR, SFDVKD. The CDR3 loop spans 16 amino acids. The CDR3 DNA sequence: TGTGCCACCAGTGACCGGGGACTAGCGGGACAAGAGACCCAGTACTTC. Its protein product is CATSDRGLAGQETQYF.

The rearrangement links TRBV6-6 to TRBJ1-4, with 7 bases lining up with TRBD1. This CDR3 has 15 amino acids. Germline trimming cut 5 bases from V and 5 bases from J; bases unmatched to any gene: 8. The germline CDR1 and CDR2 sequences are MNHNY and SVGAGI (reference sequence). DNA for the CDR3: TGTGCCAGCAGTACCGCCGGGACAGCGAATGAAAAACTGTTTTTT. It specifies CASSTAGTANEKLFF.

The gene calls are TRBV29-1 and TRBJ1-1; no clear D. The germline V gene encodes CDR1 SQVTM and CDR2 ANQGSEA. This CDR3 has 12 amino acids. V was pared by 4 bases and J by 1 base, with 7 bases between. The CDR3 loop is CSVGPQNTEAFF. In nucleotides, the CDR3 is TGCAGCGTTGGTCCCCAGAACACTGAAGCTTTCTTT. Combining the CDR3 with reference TRBV29-1 and TRBJ1-1 gives the whole variable domain SAVISQKPSRDICQRGTSLTIQCQVDSQVTMMFWYRQQPGQSLTLIATANQGSEATYESGFVIDKFPISRPNLTFSTLTVSNMSPEDSSIYLCSVGPQNTEAFFGQGTRLTVV.

A single count supports this clone. The V and J genes are TRBV5-5 and TRBJ2-1; 7 positions agree with TRBD1. With V trimmed by 4 bases and J by 6 bases, 7 bases remained unmatched. Germline loops: CDR1 SGHKS, CDR2 YYEKEE (reference sequence). The CDR3 contains 14 residues. The CDR3 spells CASSRTWTGNEQFF. CDR3 sequence (DNA): TGTGCCAGCAGCCGGACCTGGACAGGCAATGAGCAGTTCTTC.

The rearrangement joins TRBV11-2 to TRBJ2-7; D remains unclear. V lost 3 bases to trimming and J lost 2 bases, with 5 bases between them. CDR1 is SGHAT, CDR2 FQNNGV, per germline. CDR3 length equals 12 residues. The CDR3 DNA reads as TGTGCCAGCAGCTTGACAACCTACGAGCAGTACTTC. This gives the protein CASSLTTYEQYF.

This clone was recorded a few times. The chain recombines TRBV6-1 with TRBJ1-2, with 7 nucleotides matching TRBD1. With V trimmed by 2 bases and J by 3 bases, 6 bases remained unmatched. The CDR3 contains 15 residues. Germline V gives CDR1 MNHNS, CDR2 SASEGT. CDR3 protein: CASSETPGTDYGYTF. In nucleotides, the CDR3 is TGTGCCAGCAGTGAAACCCCCGGGACAGACTATGGCTACACCTTC.

The chain is built from TRBV2 and TRBJ1-6; the match to TRBD1 covers 9 bases. The junction had 7 bases not matched to a gene; V was cut back by 6 bases and J by 10 bases. CDR3 size: 14 residues. Germline CDR1 and CDR2: SNHLY and FYNNEI. The CDR3, as DNA: TGTGCCAGCAGGCAGGGGACAGGGACCTCACCCCTCCACTTT. The encoded protein is CASRQGTGTSPLHF.

This chain links TRBV6-2 or TRBV6-3 with TRBJ1-1; tentatively, D is TRBD1 (6 bases). Between the trimmed V and J ends, which lost 2 bases and 5 bases, there was a span of 24 bases. Germline-derived CDR1 and CDR2 are MNHEY and SVGEGT. The CDR3 is 18 residues long. The CDR3 loop reads CASSYPGGMGARETEAFF. CDR3 bases: TGTGCCAGCAGTTACCCCGGTGGTATGGGGGCGCGTGAAACTGAAGCTTTCTTT.

The rearrangement joins TRBV28 to TRBJ2-7; 11 bases match TRBD2. Per germline, CDR1 MDHEN and CDR2 SYDVKM. Losses at the gene ends were 4 bases for V and 3 bases for J; bases not matched to a gene: 5. This CDR3 comprises 15 residues. The CDR3 spells CASSSPTSGGYEQYV. The CDR3 DNA is TGTGCCAGCAGTTCCCCCACTAGCGGGGGCTACGAGCAGTACGTC.

This chain connects TRBV5-1 to TRBJ2-1; 7 nucleotides agree with TRBD2. The germline CDR1 and CDR2 sequences are SGHRS and YFSETQ. V was pared by 4 bases and J by 2 bases, with 3 bases of the junction left unmatched. The CDR3 is 14 residues long. The CDR3 protein is CASSGREPYNEQFF. DNA for the CDR3: TGCGCCAGCAGCGGGAGGGAACCCTACAATGAGCAGTTCTTC.

The V and J genes are TRBV24-1 and TRBJ2-7, with D possibly matching TRBD2 (5 bases). The CDR3 runs 12 residues. Germline V lookup: CDR1 KGHDR, CDR2 SFDVKD. Trimming removed 9 bases at V and 7 bases at J, with 15 bases between. The CDR3 spells CATRGPLGEQYF. The CDR3 region has the DNA TGTGCCACCCGAGGGCCTCTCGGAGAGCAGTACTTC.

The rearrangement links TRBV6-6 to TRBJ2-7; D remains ambiguous. Germline-derived CDR1 and CDR2 are MNHNY and SVGAGI (reference sequence). The CDR3 consists of 12 residues. Trimming left V 2 bases short and J 2 bases short, with 4 bases between. CDR3 in DNA: TGTGCCAGCAGTTACCAAACCTACGAGCAGTACTTC. It yields the protein CASSYQTYEQYF.

CDR3 DNA sequence: TGTGCCAGCAGCTTTATGGGAAACACCATATATTTT. Translating gives CASSFMGNTIYF. The rearrangement uses TRBV5-4 and TRBJ1-3; D call uncertain. The germline V gene has CDR1 SGHNT and CDR2 YYREEE (reference sequence). V lost 2 bases to trimming and J lost 4 bases, with 4 bases between them. The CDR3 sequence is 12 residues long.

V is TRBV5-6 and J is TRBJ1-2, with TRBD1 matching 11 bases. CDR3 length: 15 residues. CDR1 is SGHDT and CDR2 is YYEEEE in the germline V gene. V shed 4 bases and J 1 base; nucleotides not matched to a gene: 3. CDR3 bases: TGTGCCAGCAGCGAGGACAGGGGGCGTAACTATGGCTACACCTTC. Translation gives CASSEDRGRNYGYTF.

This clone has a handful of counts. This chain links TRBV7-9 with TRBJ2-5, with 7 bases identical to TRBD2. Looked up from germline, CDR1 is SEHNR and CDR2 is FQNEAQ (reference sequence). This CDR3 is 15 amino acids long. V gave up 5 bases and J gave up 7 bases; unmatched junction bases: 13. The CDR3 protein is CASSPSRGTKGTQYF. CDR3 sequence (DNA): TGTGCCAGCAGCCCATCCAGAGGGACTAAAGGGACCCAGTACTTC. Variable domain in full (rest from reference TRBV7-9 and TRBJ2-5): DTGVSQNPRHKITKRGQNVTFRCDPISEHNRLYWYRQTLGQGPEFLTYFQNEAQLEKSRLLSDRFSAERPKGSFSTLEIQRTEQGDSAMYLCASSPSRGTKGTQYFGPGTRLLVL.

This rearrangement joins TRBV7-2 to TRBJ2-3, with a possible D match to TRBD2 (7 bases). V lost 2 bases and J lost 2, with 11 bases in between. The germline gives CDR1 SGHTA, CDR2 FQGNSA. This CDR3 contains 15 residues. The CDR3 coding sequence is TGTGCCAGCAGCTTAAGGGGGGGGGCCACAGATACGCAGTATTTT. Its translation: CASSLRGGATDTQYF.